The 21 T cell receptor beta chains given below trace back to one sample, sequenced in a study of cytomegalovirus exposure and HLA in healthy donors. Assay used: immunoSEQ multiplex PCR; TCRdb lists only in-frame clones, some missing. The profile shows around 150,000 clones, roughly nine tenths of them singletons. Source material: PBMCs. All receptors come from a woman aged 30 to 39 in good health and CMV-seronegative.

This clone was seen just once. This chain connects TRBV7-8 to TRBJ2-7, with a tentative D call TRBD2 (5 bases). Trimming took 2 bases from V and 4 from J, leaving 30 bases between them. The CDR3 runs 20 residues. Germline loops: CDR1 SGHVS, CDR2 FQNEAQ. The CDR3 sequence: CASSLTRPRRPAVYLYEQYF. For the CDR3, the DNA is TGTGCCAGCAGCTTAACCCGACCGCGGAGGCCGGCCGTTTACCTTTACGAGCAGTACTTC.

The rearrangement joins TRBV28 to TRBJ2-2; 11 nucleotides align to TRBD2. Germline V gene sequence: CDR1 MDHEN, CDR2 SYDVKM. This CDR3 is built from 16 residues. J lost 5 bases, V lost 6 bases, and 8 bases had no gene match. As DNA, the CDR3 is TGTGCCAGCAGCCCCCGCCGGACTAGCGGGACCGGGGAGCTGTTTTTT. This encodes CASSPRRTSGTGELFF.

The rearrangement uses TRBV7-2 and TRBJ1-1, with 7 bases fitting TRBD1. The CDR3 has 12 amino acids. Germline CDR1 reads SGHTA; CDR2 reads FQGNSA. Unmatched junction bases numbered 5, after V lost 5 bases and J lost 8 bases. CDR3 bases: TGTGCCAGCAGCCGGTCGACAGGGGAAGCTTTCTTT. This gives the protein CASSRSTGEAFF. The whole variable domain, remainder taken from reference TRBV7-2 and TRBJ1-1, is GAGVSQSPSNKVTEKGKDVELRCDPISGHTALYWYRQSLGQGLEFLIYFQGNSAPDKSGLPSDRFSAERTGGSVSTLTIQRTQQEDSAVYLCASSRSTGEAFFGQGTRLTVV.

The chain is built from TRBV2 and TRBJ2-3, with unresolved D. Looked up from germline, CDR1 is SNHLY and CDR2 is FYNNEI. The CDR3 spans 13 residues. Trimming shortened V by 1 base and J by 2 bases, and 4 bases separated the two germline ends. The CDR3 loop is CASSEVATDTQYF. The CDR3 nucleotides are TGTGCCAGCAGTGAAGTAGCCACAGATACGCAGTATTTT.

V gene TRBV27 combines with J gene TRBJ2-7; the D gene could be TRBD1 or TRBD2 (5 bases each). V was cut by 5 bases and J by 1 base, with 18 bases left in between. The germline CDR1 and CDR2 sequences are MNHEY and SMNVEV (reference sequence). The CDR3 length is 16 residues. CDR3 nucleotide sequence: TGTGCCAGCAGTCGGGACCGAGGGGCGGTATCCTACGAGCAGTACTTC. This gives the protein CASSRDRGAVSYEQYF.

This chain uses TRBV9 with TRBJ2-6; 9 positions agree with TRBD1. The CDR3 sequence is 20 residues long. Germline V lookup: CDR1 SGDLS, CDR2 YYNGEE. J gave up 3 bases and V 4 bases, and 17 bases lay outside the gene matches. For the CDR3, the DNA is TGTGCCAGCAGCACAAAGCCTGGGACAGGGAACTTCGGTGGGGCCAACGTCCTGACTTTC. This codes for CASSTKPGTGNFGGANVLTF. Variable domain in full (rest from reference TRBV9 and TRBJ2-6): DSGVTQTPKHLITATGQRVTLRCSPRSGDLSVYWYQQSLDQGLQFLIQYYNGEERAKGNILERFSAQQFPDLHSELNLSSLELGDSALYFCASSTKPGTGNFGGANVLTFGAGSRLTVL.

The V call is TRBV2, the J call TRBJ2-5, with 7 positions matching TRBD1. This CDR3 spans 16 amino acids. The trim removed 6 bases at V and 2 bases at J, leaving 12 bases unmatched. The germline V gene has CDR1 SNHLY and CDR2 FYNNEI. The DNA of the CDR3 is TGTGCCAGCAGGGCCGGACAGGTTCCGTTACAAGAGACCCAGTACTTC. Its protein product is CASRAGQVPLQETQYF.

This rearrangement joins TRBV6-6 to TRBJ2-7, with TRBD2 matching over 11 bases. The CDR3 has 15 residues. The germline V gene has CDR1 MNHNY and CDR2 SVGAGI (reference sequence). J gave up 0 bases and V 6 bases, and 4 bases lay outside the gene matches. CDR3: CASSRGTSGSYEQYF. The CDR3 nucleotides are TGTGCCAGCAGCCGCGGGACTAGCGGCTCCTACGAGCAGTACTTC.

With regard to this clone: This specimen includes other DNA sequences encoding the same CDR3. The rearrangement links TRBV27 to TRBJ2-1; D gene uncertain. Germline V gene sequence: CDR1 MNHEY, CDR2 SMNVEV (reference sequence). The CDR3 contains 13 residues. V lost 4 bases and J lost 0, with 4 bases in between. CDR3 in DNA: TGTGCCAGCAGTTCGAGCTCCTACAATGAGCAGTTCTTC. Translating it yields CASSSSSYNEQFF.

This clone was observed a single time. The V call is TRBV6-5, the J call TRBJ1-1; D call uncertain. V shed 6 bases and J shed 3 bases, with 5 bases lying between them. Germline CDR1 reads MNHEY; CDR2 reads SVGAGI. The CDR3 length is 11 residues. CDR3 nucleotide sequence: TGTGCCAGCAGAGGGCACACTGAAGCTTTCTTT. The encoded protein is CASRGHTEAFF.

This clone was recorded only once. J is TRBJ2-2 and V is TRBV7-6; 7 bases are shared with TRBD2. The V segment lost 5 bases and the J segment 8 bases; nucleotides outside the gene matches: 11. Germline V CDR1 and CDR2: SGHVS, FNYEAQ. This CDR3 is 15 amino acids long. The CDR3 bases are TGTGCCAGCAGCCCGAGGACTAGTCAATGGGGGGAGCTGTTTTTT. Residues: CASSPRTSQWGELFF.

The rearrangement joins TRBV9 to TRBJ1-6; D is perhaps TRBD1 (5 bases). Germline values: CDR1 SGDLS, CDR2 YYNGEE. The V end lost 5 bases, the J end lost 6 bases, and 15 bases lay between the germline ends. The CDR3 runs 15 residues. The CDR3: CASSLSGTGNSPLHF. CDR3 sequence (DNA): TGTGCCAGCAGTCTTTCCGGGACGGGTAATTCACCCCTCCACTTT.

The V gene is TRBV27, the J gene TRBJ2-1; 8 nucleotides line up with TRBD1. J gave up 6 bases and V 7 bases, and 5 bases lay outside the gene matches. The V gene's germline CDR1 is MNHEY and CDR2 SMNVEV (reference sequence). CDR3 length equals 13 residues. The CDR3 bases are TGTGCCAGCACACAGGGGGAAGGCAATGAGCAGTTCTTC. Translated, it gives CASTQGEGNEQFF.

CDR3 sequence: CASSQVSQGPYEQYF. In DNA form, the CDR3 reads TGTGCCAGCAGCCAAGTTAGTCAGGGGCCTTACGAGCAGTACTTC. V usage is TRBV4-2 and J usage is TRBJ2-7; maybe TRBD1 (6 bases). V gave up 1 base and J gave up 4 bases, with 14 bases separating them. Germline V gene sequence: CDR1 LGHNA, CDR2 YNFKEQ. The CDR3 contains 15 residues.

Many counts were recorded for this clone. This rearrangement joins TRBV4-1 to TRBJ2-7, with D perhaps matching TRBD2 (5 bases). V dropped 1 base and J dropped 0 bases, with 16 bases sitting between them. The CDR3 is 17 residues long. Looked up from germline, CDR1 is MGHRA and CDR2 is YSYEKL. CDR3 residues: CASSQGVSGNPSYEQYF. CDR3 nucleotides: TGCGCCAGCAGCCAAGGGGTCTCGGGAAACCCCTCCTACGAGCAGTACTTC.

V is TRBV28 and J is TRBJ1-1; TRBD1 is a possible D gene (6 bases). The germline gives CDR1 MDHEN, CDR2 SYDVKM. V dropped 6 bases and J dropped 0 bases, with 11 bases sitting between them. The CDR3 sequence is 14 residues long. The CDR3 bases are TGTGCCAGCAGAGTGGACAGCATGAACACTGAAGCTTTCTTT. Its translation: CASRVDSMNTEAFF.

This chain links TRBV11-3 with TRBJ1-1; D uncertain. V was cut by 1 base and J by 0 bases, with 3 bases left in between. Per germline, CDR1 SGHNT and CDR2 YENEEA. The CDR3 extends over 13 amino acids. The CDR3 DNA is TGTGCCAGCAGCTTAGGGATGAACACTGAAGCTTTCTTT. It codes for CASSLGMNTEAFF.

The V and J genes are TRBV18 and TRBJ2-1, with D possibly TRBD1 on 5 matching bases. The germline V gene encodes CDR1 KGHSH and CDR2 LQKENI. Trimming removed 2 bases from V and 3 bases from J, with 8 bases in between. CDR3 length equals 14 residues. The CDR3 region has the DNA TGTGCCAGCTCACCATCCACAGGCTACAATGAGCAGTTCTTC. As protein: CASSPSTGYNEQFF.

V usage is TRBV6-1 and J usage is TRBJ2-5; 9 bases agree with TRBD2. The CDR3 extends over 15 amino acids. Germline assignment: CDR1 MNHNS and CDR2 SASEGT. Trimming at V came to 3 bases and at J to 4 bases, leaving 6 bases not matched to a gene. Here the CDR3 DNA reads TGTGCCAGCAGTGAGTCATCGACTAGCGGAGAGACCCAGTACTTC. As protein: CASSESSTSGETQYF.

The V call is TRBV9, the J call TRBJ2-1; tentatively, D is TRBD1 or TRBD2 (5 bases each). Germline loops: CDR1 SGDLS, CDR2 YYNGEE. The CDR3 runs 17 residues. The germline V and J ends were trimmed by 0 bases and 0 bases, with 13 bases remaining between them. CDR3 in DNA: TGTGCCAGCAGCGTAGAGGTTTGGGGGAGCTCCTACAATGAGCAGTTCTTC. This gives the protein CASSVEVWGSSYNEQFF.

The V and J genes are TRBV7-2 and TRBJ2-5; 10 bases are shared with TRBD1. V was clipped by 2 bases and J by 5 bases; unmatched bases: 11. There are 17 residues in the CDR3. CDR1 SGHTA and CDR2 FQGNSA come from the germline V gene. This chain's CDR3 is CASSLSRLTGGRETQYF. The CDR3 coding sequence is TGTGCCAGCAGCTTAAGTCGGCTGACAGGGGGCCGGGAGACCCAGTACTTC.